The T cell receptor beta chain under discussion was sequenced for a study of blood T cell repertoires in COVID-19. Study overall: Specimens from acute and convalescent COVID-19 originated in the United States, Italy and Spain. The cDNA or gDNA used as material had been derived from T cells, B-cell-depleted T cells, or PBMCs.

Germline CDR1 SGHTA, CDR2 FQGTGA. This CDR3 contains 14 residues. Trimming at V came to 1 base and at J to 10 bases, leaving 4 bases not matched to a gene. Authors' data handling: Reference gene primer amplification yielded estimated nucleated cell counts. Clones were read by immunoSEQ multiplex PCR, and TCRdb kept only the in-frame ones, dropping some. That table supplies the V and J calls and clone size; D and trimming were determined from the DNA. The sample has about 98,000 clones; around 75% are singletons. This clonotype originated in a man between 70 and 80 years old with acute or convalescent COVID-19. The chain has TRBV7-3 and TRBJ1-6; 7 positions agree with TRBD1. The sequenced material came from peripheral blood. For the CDR3, the DNA is TGTGCCAGCAGCTTAAGGCAGGGGGAGTCACCCCTCCACTTT. The encoded protein is CASSLRQGESPLHF. Full variable domain (remainder filled in from reference TRBV7-3 and TRBJ1-6): GAGVSQTPSNKVTEKGKYVELRCDPISGHTALYWYRQSLGQGPEFLIYFQGTGAADDSGLPNDRFFAVRPEGSVSTLKIQRTERGDSAVYLCASSLRQGESPLHFGNGTRLTVT.